The 24 T cell receptor beta chains given below trace back to one sample, sequenced in a study of OX40 agonist ivuxolimab in advanced cancers. Sequencing used immunoSEQ multiplex PCR; TCRdb keeps in-frame clones, though not all of them. The table lists tens of thousands of clones, 80% to 85% of them singletons. The sequenced sample was CD4+ or CD8+ T cells sorted from blood, obtained in a trial of the OX40 agonist ivuxolimab. These receptors were collected from an adult with an advanced solid tumor such as melanoma, head and neck, liver or kidney cancer.

There are a few counts of this clone. This rearrangement joins TRBV14 to TRBJ2-7; D may be TRBD1 (6 bases). The germline gives CDR1 SGHDN, CDR2 FVKESK. CDR3 length: 17 amino acids. The V and J ends lost 0 bases and 0 bases respectively, with 15 bases between them. The CDR3 here is CASSQDFWGPHSYEQYF. The DNA for the CDR3 is TGTGCCAGCAGCCAAGATTTTTGGGGGCCCCACTCCTACGAGCAGTACTTC. The full variable domain, rest sourced from reference TRBV14 and TRBJ2-7, is EAGVTQFPSHSVIEKGQTVTLRCDPISGHDNLYWYRRVMGKEIKFLLHFVKESKQDESGMPNNRFLAERTGGTYSTLKVQPAELEDSGVYFCASSQDFWGPHSYEQYFGPGTRLTVT.

The genes are TRBV28 and TRBJ1-1; D gene uncertain. Germline lookup yields CDR1 MDHEN and CDR2 SYDVKM. This CDR3 has 12 amino acids. The V end lost 7 bases, the J end lost 4 bases, and 10 bases lay between the germline ends. Here the CDR3 DNA reads TGTGCCAGCACCACGGGGAGCACTGAAGCTTTCTTT. Amino acid sequence: CASTTGSTEAFF.

The CDR3 DNA sequence: TGCGCCAGCAGCTTGTTTGTGGGGCTTGGCACCGGGGAGCTGTTTTTT. This encodes CASSLFVGLGTGELFF. The chain combines TRBV5-1 with TRBJ2-2, with D perhaps matching TRBD1 (5 bases). V shed 1 base and J shed 4 bases, with 14 bases lying between them. The CDR3 is 16 residues long. From germline, CDR1 is SGHRS and CDR2 YFSETQ.

This clone occurred a few times. This chain uses TRBV10-3 with TRBJ1-2; D is perhaps TRBD1 (5 bases). The CDR3 extends over 13 amino acids. The germline gives CDR1 ENHRY, CDR2 SYGVKD. Between the trimmed V and J ends, which lost 11 bases and 5 bases, there was a span of 18 bases. CDR3 in DNA: TGTGCCCACCGAAAGGGGACGGAATATGGCTACACCTTC. Residues: CAHRKGTEYGYTF.

The rearrangement uses TRBV6-1 and TRBJ1-5; D is unresolved. The CDR3 spans 13 residues. From germline, CDR1 is MNHNS and CDR2 SASEGT. V lost 6 bases to trimming and J lost 9 bases, with 15 bases between them. The CDR3 region is CASRLSREMPQHF. The CDR3, as DNA: TGTGCCAGCAGGTTGTCAAGGGAGATGCCCCAGCATTTT.

The chain has TRBV2 and TRBJ2-2; D possibly matches TRBD1 or TRBD2 (5 bases each). This CDR3 contains 16 residues. V lost 6 bases and J lost 8, with 22 bases in between. Germline CDR1 and CDR2: SNHLY and FYNNEI. As DNA, the CDR3 is TGTGCCAGCAGCGTTCCGGGACGGACCCTGGGAGGGGAGCTGTTTTTT. The encoded protein is CASSVPGRTLGGELFF.

The J gene is TRBJ1-6, the V gene TRBV2; 10 nucleotides match TRBD1. This CDR3 contains 15 residues. The V gene end was trimmed by 4 bases and the J gene end by 7 bases; junction bases not matched to a gene: 4. Germline CDR1 reads SNHLY; CDR2 reads FYNNEI. CDR3 sequence: CASSGGDRGNSPLHF. The CDR3 region has the DNA TGTGCCAGCAGTGGTGGGGACAGGGGCAATTCACCCCTCCACTTT.

This clone was recorded only once. The CDR3 DNA sequence: TGTGCCAGTAGTTTGGACAGCTATAATTCACCCCTCCACTTT. Translating it yields CASSLDSYNSPLHF. The chain couples TRBV19 to TRBJ1-6, with a tentative D call TRBD1 (6 bases). CDR1 is LNHDA, CDR2 SQIVND, per germline (reference sequence). V was pared by 5 bases and J by 3 bases, with 8 bases between. CDR3 length equals 14 residues.

The chain has TRBV27 and TRBJ2-7, with 7 nucleotides matching TRBD1. The CDR3 spans 14 residues. Germline V lookup: CDR1 MNHEY, CDR2 SMNVEV (reference sequence). The J segment lost 6 bases and the V segment lost 7 bases, leaving 12 bases of the junction unmatched. The CDR3 reads CASTDSDRLAEQYF. CDR3 nucleotide sequence: TGTGCCAGCACCGACTCGGACAGGTTGGCCGAGCAGTACTTC.

This clone was counted between two and nine times. This sequence joins TRBV25-1 and TRBJ1-3; no firm D call. Germline CDR1 MGHDK, CDR2 SYGVNS. The V end was cut by 2 bases, the J end by 2 bases, with 7 bases between. The CDR3 is made up of 14 amino acids. The CDR3 nucleotides read TGTGCCAGCAGTGAAGAGAGGACTGGAAACACCATATATTTT. Its translation: CASSEERTGNTIYF.

The chain combines TRBV28 with TRBJ2-7; D gene ambiguous. This CDR3 is 14 amino acids long. Germline V gene sequence: CDR1 MDHEN, CDR2 SYDVKM. V lost 5 bases to trimming and J lost 7 bases, with 18 bases between them. CDR3 in DNA: TGTGCCAGCAGTGAGCCACGGCCCCAAGGGGAGCAGTACTTC. Translated, it gives CASSEPRPQGEQYF.

This chain links TRBV25-1 with TRBJ2-7; 11 bases agree with TRBD2. V lost 2 bases to trimming and J lost 7 bases; unmatched junction nucleotides: 4. CDR3 size: 14 residues. CDR1 MGHDK and CDR2 SYGVNS come from the germline V gene. CDR3 sequence: CASSERPSGGEQYF. CDR3 DNA: TGTGCCAGCAGTGAACGCCCTAGCGGGGGGGAGCAGTACTTC.

The count of this clone is one. This same CDR3 is encoded by further DNA sequences in the sample. The CDR3 sequence: CATTQGQSVEAFF. The DNA of the CDR3 is TGTGCCACCACTCAGGGGCAGTCCGTTGAAGCTTTCTTT. The chain combines TRBV6-5 with TRBJ1-1, with D perhaps TRBD1 (6 bases). This CDR3 has 13 residues. CDR1 is MNHEY and CDR2 is SVGAGI in the germline V gene. V was clipped by 10 bases and J by 7 bases, with 19 bases between them.

The rearrangement links TRBV5-6 to TRBJ2-7; D is perhaps TRBD1 or TRBD2 (5 bases each). CDR3 length: 15 residues. V was clipped by 0 bases and J by 7 bases, with 17 bases between them. Looked up from germline, CDR1 is SGHDT and CDR2 is YYEEEE. CDR3 protein: CASSLVWGTTGEQYF. CDR3 nucleotides: TGTGCCAGCAGCTTGGTCTGGGGCACTACGGGGGAGCAGTACTTC.

This clone was recorded once. The rearrangement links TRBV7-3 to TRBJ2-3; 13 bases align to TRBD2. Germline trimming cut 4 bases from V and 3 bases from J; bases unmatched to any gene: 7. The CDR3 runs 17 residues. Germline V gene sequence: CDR1 SGHTA, CDR2 FQGTGA. The CDR3 nucleotides read TGTGCCAGCAGCTCCTGGACTAGCGGGGGTACGACAGATACGCAGTATTTT. Translated, it gives CASSSWTSGGTTDTQYF. Full variable domain (missing parts from reference TRBV7-3 and TRBJ2-3): GAGVSQTPSNKVTEKGKYVELRCDPISGHTALYWYRQSLGQGPEFLIYFQGTGAADDSGLPNDRFFAVRPEGSVSTLKIQRTERGDSAVYLCASSSWTSGGTTDTQYFGPGTRLTVL.

This chain joins TRBV10-3 and TRBJ2-1, with D possibly called TRBD1 or TRBD2 (5 bases each). The germline V and J ends were trimmed by 5 bases and 9 bases, with 14 bases remaining between them. Germline V gives CDR1 ENHRY, CDR2 SYGVKD. The CDR3 spans 13 residues. The CDR3 DNA follows: TGTGCCATCAGTATCCGGTTTGGGGGTGAGCAGTTCTTC. Translated, it gives CAISIRFGGEQFF.

The V call is TRBV7-9, the J call TRBJ2-3; D is undetermined. There are 15 residues in the CDR3. Trimming removed 3 bases from V and 0 bases from J, with 10 bases in between. Looked up from germline, CDR1 is SEHNR and CDR2 is FQNEAQ (reference sequence). CDR3 amino acids: CASSFPLGSTDTQYF. CDR3 coding DNA: TGTGCCAGCAGCTTTCCTCTGGGTAGCACAGATACGCAGTATTTT.

The chain couples TRBV4-1 to TRBJ2-6, with a weak D call TRBD2 (7 bases). This CDR3 contains 19 residues. The V end lost 4 bases, the J end lost 1 base, and 20 bases lay between the germline ends. CDR1 is MGHRA, CDR2 YSYEKL, per germline. The CDR3, as DNA: TGCGCCAGCAGCCCTATCCAAGGGGGGGGGTATTCTGGGGCCAACGTCCTGACTTTC. As protein: CASSPIQGGGYSGANVLTF.

The chain combines TRBV20-1 with TRBJ2-1; D is unresolved. This CDR3 region has 11 residues. Trimming took off 0 bases at V and 5 bases at J, with 2 bases between the two ends. CDR1 is DFQATT, CDR2 SNEGSKA, per germline (reference sequence). The CDR3 sequence is CSARDHNEQFF. CDR3 nucleotide sequence: TGCAGTGCTAGAGATCACAATGAGCAGTTCTTC.

The chain links TRBV28 to TRBJ2-2; D is undetermined. V dropped 9 bases and J dropped 1 base, with 12 bases sitting between them. This CDR3 has 14 residues. In germline, CDR1 is MDHEN, CDR2 SYDVKM. CDR3 nucleotide sequence: TGTGCCAGTACCCTCTTTGGGAACACCGGGGAGCTGTTTTTT. Translation gives CASTLFGNTGELFF.

In its sample, this clone was seen once. The rearrangement joins TRBV28 to TRBJ1-3; a weak D match, TRBD1 (6 bases). V gave up 6 bases and J gave up 1 base, with 22 bases separating them. The germline V gene has CDR1 MDHEN and CDR2 SYDVKM. CDR3 size: 18 residues. The CDR3 spells CASRSRLVGTYSGNTIYF. In DNA, the CDR3 is TGTGCCAGCAGAAGCCGCCTAGTCGGGACATATTCTGGAAACACCATATATTTT. The whole variable domain, filled in from reference TRBV28 and TRBJ1-3, reads DVKVTQSSRYLVKRTGEKVFLECVQDMDHENMFWYRQDPGLGLRLIYFSYDVKMKEKGDIPEGYSVSREKKERFSLILESASTNQTSMYLCASRSRLVGTYSGNTIYFGEGSWLTVV.

The chain has TRBV6-1 and TRBJ2-4, with TRBD1 as a possible D gene (5 bases). Germline lookup yields CDR1 MNHNS and CDR2 SASEGT. Trimming cost V 4 bases and J 1 base, with 14 bases left between them. The CDR3 covers 16 residues. CDR3 region: CASSGRVQIAKNIQYF. DNA of the CDR3: TGTGCCAGCAGTGGCAGGGTTCAAATTGCCAAAAACATTCAGTACTTC.

The chain links TRBV5-1 to TRBJ2-3; 16 bases map to TRBD2. V trimming: 4 bases; J trimming: 2 bases; junction bases outside the gene matches: 13. The CDR3 consists of 20 residues. The germline V gene has CDR1 SGHRS and CDR2 YFSETQ. The CDR3 region has the DNA TGCGCCAGCAGCCTCGCCGGGACTAGCGGGGGGGCCGGATTCACAGATACGCAGTATTTT. Protein product: CASSLAGTSGGAGFTDTQYF.

This chain joins TRBV19 and TRBJ2-6, with D possibly being TRBD1 (5 bases). The V gene lost 2 bases and the J gene lost 2 bases, with 10 bases spanning the gap. In germline, CDR1 is LNHDA, CDR2 SQIVND (reference sequence). CDR3 size: 16 residues. The CDR3 is CASSIRSGTGANVLTF. In DNA, the CDR3 is TGTGCCAGTAGTATACGGTCAGGGACTGGGGCCAACGTCCTGACTTTC.